Below are 15 T cell receptor beta chains sequenced from a single sample in a study of read filtering for tumor transcriptome and immune sequencing. The library was built from roughly 400 ng RNA with molecular barcoded adaptors for alpha/delta and beta/gamma chains. TCRdb analysed the reads with MiXCR anew, one entry per CDR3 protein. Of some 130,000 distinct CDR3 sequences in the sample, over 10% are singletons; the top ten hold approximately 11%. Sequenced material: a population of CD138-negative cells sorted from bone marrow. Receptors originate from a donor aged 40 or older with multiple myeloma.

In its sample, this clonotype was seen many times. The chain is built from TRBV5-1 and TRBJ1-1; D is possibly TRBD1 (6 bases). The CDR3 loop spans 16 amino acids. Germline values: CDR1 SGHRS, CDR2 YFSETQ. V lost 0 bases and J 0 bases, leaving 12 bases between the germline ends. The CDR3: CASSLDPPGVNTEAFF. For the CDR3, the DNA is TGCGCCAGCAGCTTGGACCCACCAGGGGTGAACACTGAAGCTTTCTTT. Together with reference TRBV5-1 and TRBJ1-1, the CDR3 gives the full variable domain: KAGVTQTPRYLIKTRGQQVTLSCSPISGHRSVSWYQQTPGQGLQFLFEYFSETQRNKGNFPGRFSGRQFSNSRSEMNVSTLELGDSALYLCASSLDPPGVNTEAFFGQGTRLTVV.

This clonotype was observed a handful of times. Given the absence of the conserved phenylalanine or tryptophan at the CDR3 end, a read error is likely. This chain joins TRBV6-6 and TRBJ1-1; no reliable D call. Germline V gene data show CDR1 as MNHNY and CDR2 as SVGAGI (reference sequence). The CDR3 is 15 residues long. The CDR3 protein is CACSYSRTVNTEAFS. The CDR3 region has the DNA TGTGCCTGCAGTTACTCCCGGACTGTGAACACTGAAGCTTTCTCT.

This clonotype was seen a handful of times. It may be a read error: a sequence one base away is much more abundant. This chain uses TRBV12-3 or TRBV12-4 with TRBJ2-1; the D is unclear. CDR3 size: 13 residues. DNA for the CDR3: TGTGCCAGCAGTTGGATGCGTGGCAATGGGCAGTTCTTC. It is translated as CASSWMRGNGQFF.

A few counts support this clonotype. This may come from a read error, since a much larger clone is one base off. The rearrangement links TRBV7-9 to TRBJ2-1, with 8 bases matching TRBD1. With 10 bases clipped from V and 7 bases from J, the junction kept 9 bases outside the gene matches. This CDR3 region has 13 residues. Per the germline V gene, CDR1 is SEHNR and CDR2 is FQNEAQ (reference sequence). The CDR3 region has the DNA TGTGCCAACAGGGAGCGACAGGGGAATGAGCAGTTCTTC. Amino acid sequence: CANRERQGNEQFF.

This clonotype has a count of ten or more. J is TRBJ2-7 and V is TRBV28; 9 bases align to TRBD1. Germline V gene lookup returns CDR1 MDHEN and CDR2 SYDVKM. V was pared by 5 bases and J by 4 bases, with 12 bases of the junction left unmatched. This CDR3 has 16 residues. The CDR3 sequence: CASSPASGTGPYEQYF. CDR3 coding DNA: TGTGCCAGCAGTCCTGCTAGTGGGACAGGGCCGTACGAGCAGTACTTC.

A few counts support this clonotype. The V gene is TRBV18, the J gene TRBJ2-2; unclear D gene. CDR3 length: 13 amino acids. V lost 8 bases, J lost 5 bases, and 12 bases lay in between. Germline V gives CDR1 KGHSH, CDR2 LQKENI. Written as DNA, the CDR3 is TGTGCCAGCGCCCCTAGAGGTACCGGGGAGCTGTTTTTT. Its translation: CASAPRGTGELFF.

In its sample, this clonotype was seen many times. The V gene is TRBV9, the J gene TRBJ2-1; 7 bases agree with TRBD1. The CDR3 contains 15 residues. The germline gives CDR1 SGDLS, CDR2 YYNGEE. Unmatched junction bases numbered 4, after V lost 4 bases and J lost 0 bases. DNA of the CDR3: TGTGCCAGCAGCCCCCGACAGGGCTCCTACAATGAGCAGTTCTTC. Translating it yields CASSPRQGSYNEQFF. The full variable domain, with the rest looked up from reference TRBV9 and TRBJ2-1, is DSGVTQTPKHLITATGQRVTLRCSPRSGDLSVYWYQQSLDQGLQFLIQYYNGEERAKGNILERFSAQQFPDLHSELNLSSLELGDSALYFCASSPRQGSYNEQFFGPGTRLTVL.

About this clonotype itself: This may come from a read error, since a much larger clone is one base off. The chain recombines TRBV29-1 with TRBJ2-1, with TRBD2 identical over 10 bases. The CDR3 has 16 amino acids. Germline CDR1 reads SQVTM; CDR2 reads ANQGSEA. Written as DNA, the CDR3 is TGCAGCGTTGAAGACCGAGCGGGAGGGTTTGTGGATGAGCAGGTCTTC. Its translation: CSVEDRAGGFVDEQVF.

In this sample, this clonotype turned up many times. The chain is built from TRBV5-1 and TRBJ1-1; D is unclear. The CDR3 is 15 amino acids. The germline CDR1 and CDR2 sequences are SGHRS and YFSETQ. The V and J ends lost 2 bases and 2 bases respectively, with 13 bases between them. The CDR3 is CASSFLSQANTEAFF. The CDR3 DNA is TGCGCCAGCAGCTTTCTGTCGCAGGCAAACACTGAAGCTTTCTTT.

Points on this clonotype: A much larger clone differs from this one at a single base, so this may be a read error. This chain links TRBV29-1 with TRBJ2-2; D may be TRBD2 (6 bases). Germline V gives CDR1 SQVTM, CDR2 ANQGSEA. This CDR3 has 13 amino acids. CDR3 coding DNA: TGCAGCGTTGACTGGGGTTTTGGCGGGGAGCTGTCTTTT. Translation gives CSVDWGFGGELSF.

There are many counts of this clonotype. The chain links TRBV5-5 to TRBJ1-1; unclear D gene. The CDR3 contains 14 residues. V was trimmed by 0 bases and J by 1 base, leaving 7 bases between them. Germline CDR1 is SGHKS and CDR2 is YYEKEE (reference sequence). DNA for the CDR3: TGTGCCAGCAGCTTGGGGCAGAAGAACACTGAAGCTTTCTTT. Translated: CASSLGQKNTEAFF.

This clonotype was seen a few times. A much larger clone lies one base from this, so it may be a read error. The chain has TRBV2 and TRBJ2-7, with D unclear. The CDR3 has 11 residues. Germline CDR1 is SNHLY and CDR2 is FYNNEI. The CDR3 DNA sequence: TGTGCCAGCCGTACTTCCTACGAGCGGTACTTC. Its protein product is CASRTSYERYF.

The chain links TRBV20-1 to TRBJ1-3; 10 nucleotides agree with TRBD1. The length of the CDR3 is 13 residues. With V trimmed by 6 bases and J by 8 bases, 7 bases remained unmatched. Per germline, CDR1 DFQATT and CDR2 SNEGSKA (reference sequence). This CDR3 reads CSAQGQGLDTIYF. CDR3 coding DNA: TGCAGTGCGCAGGGACAGGGGTTGGACACCATATATTTT.

A few counts support this clonotype. The chain has TRBV5-1 and TRBJ2-3; the match to TRBD1 covers 11 bases. After removal of 6 bases from V and 4 bases from J, the junction contained 4 bases not matched to a gene. The CDR3 is 14 amino acids. CDR1 and CDR2 from the germline V gene are SGHRS and YFSETQ. CDR3 region: CASKPGQGADTQYF. The CDR3 DNA follows: TGCGCCAGCAAACCGGGACAGGGGGCAGATACGCAGTATTTT.

As to this clonotype: A much larger clone lies one base from this, so it may be a read error. V is TRBV10-3 and J is TRBJ1-5, with D tentatively TRBD1 (5 bases). V lost 8 bases and J 3 bases, leaving 14 bases between the germline ends. Germline V gene data show CDR1 as ENHRY and CDR2 as SYGVKD. The CDR3 has 14 amino acids. The CDR3 DNA sequence: TGTGCCATCGGCCCTCAGGGATCCAATCAGCCCCAGCATTTT. It specifies CAIGPQGSNQPQHF.